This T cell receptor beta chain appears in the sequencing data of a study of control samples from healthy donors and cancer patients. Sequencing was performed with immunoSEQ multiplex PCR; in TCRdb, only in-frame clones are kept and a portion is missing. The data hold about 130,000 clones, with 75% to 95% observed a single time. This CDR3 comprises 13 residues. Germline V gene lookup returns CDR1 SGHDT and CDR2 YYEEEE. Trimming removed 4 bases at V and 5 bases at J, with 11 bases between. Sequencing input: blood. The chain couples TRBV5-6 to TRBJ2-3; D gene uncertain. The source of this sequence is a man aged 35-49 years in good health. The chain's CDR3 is CASSPAGGDTQYF. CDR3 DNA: TGTGCCAGCAGCCCAGCAGGTGGAGATACGCAGTATTTT.